The clone carrying this TCR beta chain was seen repeatedly, ten times or more. The entry originates in a study of CD8+CD57+ T cells in acquired aplastic anemia. Researchers used genomic DNA as the template to profile TCR beta VDJ and CDR3. One entry per CDR3 protein results from TCRdb running MiXCR on the reads. The sample yields 450,000 to 600,000 distinct CDR3 sequences, over 25% seen once. The CDR3 runs 16 residues. The V segment lost 6 bases and the J segment 2 bases; nucleotides outside the gene matches: 7. Looked up from germline, CDR1 is LNHDA and CDR2 is SQIVND (reference sequence). Before being chosen for sequencing, patients had shown CD8+CD57+ cell expansion by flow cytometry.

Sequencing was performed on sorted CD4+, CD8+, or CD8+CD57+ T cells (not recorded which) from PBMCs. This receptor was identified in a human donor with aplastic anemia. The V gene is TRBV19, the J gene TRBJ2-6; 7 bases map to TRBD1. This CDR3 reads CASRSTGDPGANVLTF. The CDR3 DNA follows: TGTGCCAGTAGATCTACAGGGGACCCTGGGGCCAACGTCCTGACTTTC.